This record concerns one TCR beta chain sequence. Its specificity is not known. The length of the CDR3 is 13 residues. Germline assignment: CDR1 SQVTM and CDR2 ANQGSEA. Trimming took 4 bases from V and 10 from J; bases not matched to a gene: 8. The data were taken from a study of OX40 agonist ivuxolimab in advanced cancers. Study overall: Three patients showed partial responses: one hepatocellular carcinoma and two cutaneous melanoma cases. Whole-study findings and limits: CD4+ and CD8+ blood T cells expanded clonally by week 6 at 0.1 to 3.0 mg/kg.

Only in-frame clones appear in the TCRdb table, and some are missing; sequencing was by immunoSEQ multiplex PCR. Counted here are under 100,000 clones, over 70% occurring once; the ten biggest clones make up 4% to 6%. The TCR was taken from an adult with an advanced solid tumor such as melanoma, head and neck, liver or kidney cancer. The rearrangement uses TRBV29-1 and TRBJ2-2; 8 positions agree with TRBD1. Sequenced material: CD4+ or CD8+ T cells sorted from blood, taken in a trial of the OX40 agonist ivuxolimab. CDR3 DNA sequence: TGCAGCGTTGTCTTCAGGGGGCGGGAGGAGCTGTTTTTT. It translates to CSVVFRGREELFF.